Listed below are T cell receptor beta chains from one sample, sequenced in a study of response to subunit inactivated influenza vaccine. TCRdb reanalysed the RT-PCR reads using MiXCR and keeps one entry per CDR3 protein. This table has roughly 150,000 distinct CDR3 sequences, approximately 11% appearing once. The source material was non-naive T cells sorted from PBMCs, sampled roughly 6 weeks after vaccination. All receptors come from a man aged 50-60 years who received an inactivated influenza vaccine. The CDR3 runs from the conserved cysteine through the conserved F or W. The order of the fields is CDR3 DNA, CDR3 protein, clone size, V gene, D gene, J gene. A D gene is named only where the DNA matches it firmly. Some rows mark clone size as missing; the rest say once, few, many or name a class of expanded clone.

DNA: TGTGCCAGCAGCTTAGGGCAACTAGCGGGGGGGGAGACCCAGTACTTC
CDR3: CASSLGQLAGGETQYF
size: -
V: TRBV7-9
D: TRBD2
J: TRBJ2-5

DNA: TGTGCCAGCAGCTTAGTAACGAACACCGGGGAGCTGTTTTTT
CDR3: CASSLVTNTGELFF
size: many
V: TRBV7-2
D: -
J: TRBJ2-2

DNA: TGTGCCAGCGGCGACTACAGCGGGAGTTTGTACAATGAGCAGTTCTTC
CDR3: CASGDYSGSLYNEQFF
size: few
V: TRBV12-3/TRBV12-4
D: TRBD2
J: TRBJ2-1

DNA: TGTGCCTGGAGTGTTTCCGGGGCCAAAAACATTCAGTACTTC
CDR3: CAWSVSGAKNIQYF
size: -
V: TRBV30
D: -
J: TRBJ2-4

DNA: TGTGCCAGCAGCGTAGGGGACTCTCTTTTAACCTACAATGAGCAGTTCTTC
CDR3: CASSVGDSLLTYNEQFF
size: few
V: TRBV9
D: -
J: TRBJ2-1

DNA: TGTGCCAGCAGCTTCGGACAGGGAAGTTGGCAAGAGACCCAGTACTTC
CDR3: CASSFGQGSWQETQYF
size: -
V: TRBV3-1
D: TRBD1
J: TRBJ2-5

DNA: TGTGCCAGCAGTTACGGACAGGGAATGAACACTGAAGCTTTCTTT
CDR3: CASSYGQGMNTEAFF
size: -
V: TRBV6-5
D: TRBD1
J: TRBJ1-1

DNA: TGTGCCAGCAGTTACAGGGCTGTGGGCTATGGCTACACCTTC
CDR3: CASSYRAVGYGYTF
size: -
V: TRBV6-5
D: -
J: TRBJ1-2

DNA: TGTGCCAGCAGCCGCGGTGGGTACACAGATACGCAGTATTTT
CDR3: CASSRGGYTDTQYF
size: few
V: TRBV7-9
D: -
J: TRBJ2-3

DNA: TGTGCCAGCAGCAAATTGAACGGAGACACTGAAGCTTTCTTT
CDR3: CASSKLNGDTEAFF
size: -
V: TRBV4-2
D: -
J: TRBJ1-1

DNA: TGCAGCGTTGTTCAGAGAGTGAACACTGAAGCTTTCTTT
CDR3: CSVVQRVNTEAFF
size: few
V: TRBV29-1
D: -
J: TRBJ1-1

DNA: TGCAGAGGGGGACAGGGCCCCACAGATACGCAGTATTTT
CDR3: CRGGQGPTDTQYF
size: few
V: TRBV29-1
D: TRBD1
J: TRBJ2-3

DNA: TGCGCCAGCAGCTTGGGGCAGGGAGTAAGAGAGACCCAGTACTTC
CDR3: CASSLGQGVRETQYF
size: few
V: TRBV5-1
D: -
J: TRBJ2-5

DNA: TGCAGTGCTAGGGTCAGGGGGAGTTCGGGCGGCAATCAGCCCCAGCATTTT
CDR3: CSARVRGSSGGNQPQHF
size: few
V: TRBV20-1
D: TRBD1
J: TRBJ1-5

DNA: TGTGCCAGCAGCGAAAGGACAGGGGCGAACACAGATACGCAGTATTTT
CDR3: CASSERTGANTDTQYF
size: -
V: TRBV9
D: TRBD1
J: TRBJ2-3

DNA: TGTGCCAGCAGCGTAGATTTGGCGGGGGGGGGCGAGACCCAGTACTTC
CDR3: CASSVDLAGGGETQYF
size: -
V: TRBV9
D: TRBD2
J: TRBJ2-5